The rows below give T cell receptor beta chains drawn from one sample of a study of human T cells and chemical hapten exposure. TCRdb processed the RACE reads anew with MiXCR; each CDR3 protein has one entry. This table holds some 400,000 distinct CDR3 sequences, around 4.8% found once. This specimen was whole blood, taken in connection with sensitization to the hapten diphenylcyclopropenone (DPC). These receptors all come from a woman in her forties or fifties with alopecia areata. Some clones in this sample may be carry-over from other donors' samples. CDR3s include the opening cysteine and the closing phenylalanine or tryptophan. A D gene is named only where the DNA matches it firmly. Part of the rows lack a size; the others show once, few, many or a class for expanded clones.

abundance: many
j_gene: TRBJ2-2
v_gene: TRBV5-1
len: 15
d_gene: TRBD2
CDR3aa: CASTRSGTNTGELFF
CDR3nt: TGCGCCAGCACTCGCAGCGGGACGAACACCGGGGAGCTGTTTTTT

abundance: many
j_gene: TRBJ2-5
v_gene: TRBV28
len: 16
d_gene: TRBD2
CDR3aa: CASSPRLAGVGETQYF
CDR3nt: TGTGCCAGCAGTCCCCGACTAGCGGGAGTCGGAGAGACCCAGTACTTC

abundance: many
j_gene: TRBJ1-6
v_gene: TRBV5-1
len: 16
d_gene: TRBD1
CDR3aa: CASSLGQGGLDSPLHF
CDR3nt: TGCGCCAGCAGCTTGGGACAGGGGGGCCTTGATTCACCCCTCCACTTT

abundance: many
j_gene: TRBJ2-3
v_gene: TRBV7-9
len: 15
d_gene: TRBD2
CDR3aa: CASSSGGTSTDTQYF
CDR3nt: TGTGCCAGCAGCTCCGGGGGGACCAGCACAGATACGCAGTATTTT

abundance: many
j_gene: TRBJ2-7
v_gene: TRBV18
len: 15
d_gene: -
CDR3aa: CASSPDGQRKYEQYF
CDR3nt: TGTGCCAGCTCACCAGACGGTCAAAGAAAATACGAGCAGTACTTC

abundance: few
j_gene: TRBJ2-7
v_gene: TRBV7-6
len: 15
d_gene: TRBD2
CDR3aa: CASSRSGLSSYEQYF
CDR3nt: TGTGCCAGCAGTCGTAGCGGGCTCAGCTCCTACGAGCAGTACTTC

abundance: -
j_gene: TRBJ2-3
v_gene: TRBV27
len: 15
d_gene: TRBD2
CDR3aa: CASRHGGGSADTQYF
CDR3nt: TGTGCCAGCAGACACGGCGGCGGGAGTGCAGATACGCAGTATTTT

abundance: many
j_gene: TRBJ1-1
v_gene: TRBV9
len: 15
d_gene: -
CDR3aa: CASSVAGPHGTEAFF
CDR3nt: TGTGCCAGCAGCGTAGCAGGACCACATGGCACTGAAGCTTTCTTT

abundance: many
j_gene: TRBJ1-2
v_gene: TRBV5-1
len: 14
d_gene: -
CDR3aa: CASSLAGVLDGYTF
CDR3nt: TGCGCCAGCAGCTTGGCCGGTGTTTTAGATGGCTACACCTTC

abundance: many
j_gene: TRBJ1-1
v_gene: TRBV5-4
len: 18
d_gene: -
CDR3aa: CASSLVGRSRGVHTEAFF
CDR3nt: TGTGCCAGCAGCTTGGTGGGGAGGAGCAGGGGAGTTCACACTGAAGCTTTCTTT

abundance: -
j_gene: TRBJ1-2
v_gene: TRBV12-5
len: 15
d_gene: TRBD1
CDR3aa: CASGLVGDRRYGYTF
CDR3nt: TGTGCTAGTGGTTTGGTTGGGGACAGGCGCTATGGCTACACCTTC

abundance: few
j_gene: TRBJ1-1
v_gene: TRBV24-1
len: 12
d_gene: -
CDR3aa: CATSDTDRQAFF
CDR3nt: TGTGCCACCAGTGATACCGACAGGCAAGCTTTCTTT

abundance: -
j_gene: TRBJ1-5
v_gene: TRBV7-9
len: 17
d_gene: TRBD1
CDR3aa: CASSSYTGTEGRQPQHF
CDR3nt: TGTGCCAGCAGCTCCTACACCGGGACAGAGGGCCGACAGCCCCAGCATTTT

abundance: few
j_gene: TRBJ1-4
v_gene: TRBV5-8
len: 15
d_gene: TRBD1
CDR3aa: CASSRGQGGKEKLFF
CDR3nt: TGTGCCAGCAGTCGTGGACAGGGGGGTAAAGAAAAACTGTTTTTT

abundance: many
j_gene: TRBJ1-2
v_gene: TRBV5-4
len: 13
d_gene: -
CDR3aa: CASSLDLAYGYTF
CDR3nt: TGTGCCAGCAGCTTGGACCTAGCTTATGGCTACACCTTC

abundance: many
j_gene: TRBJ2-7
v_gene: TRBV12-3/TRBV12-4
len: 13
d_gene: TRBD1
CDR3aa: CASSWTGIYEQYF
CDR3nt: TGTGCCAGCAGTTGGACAGGGATCTACGAGCAGTACTTC

abundance: -
j_gene: TRBJ1-4
v_gene: TRBV20-1
len: 14
d_gene: -
CDR3aa: CSAIPEATNEKLFF
CDR3nt: TGCAGTGCTATCCCTGAGGCAACTAATGAAAAACTGTTTTTT

abundance: -
j_gene: TRBJ2-3
v_gene: TRBV20-1
len: 16
d_gene: TRBD1
CDR3aa: CSARDLFGTEGDTQYF
CDR3nt: TGCAGTGCTAGAGATCTCTTTGGGACAGAAGGAGATACGCAGTATTTT

abundance: few
j_gene: TRBJ2-7
v_gene: TRBV12-3/TRBV12-4
len: 15
d_gene: -
CDR3aa: CASSLSPGEGYEQYF
CDR3nt: TGTGCCAGCAGTTTATCTCCAGGGGAAGGCTACGAGCAGTACTTC

abundance: few
j_gene: TRBJ2-3
v_gene: TRBV6-1
len: 15
d_gene: TRBD1
CDR3aa: CASALGQSSTDTQYF
CDR3nt: TGTGCCAGCGCCCTGGGACAGAGCAGCACAGATACGCAGTATTTT

abundance: few
j_gene: TRBJ2-3
v_gene: TRBV7-2
len: 17
d_gene: -
CDR3aa: CASSLRFQNGLTDTQYF
CDR3nt: TGTGCCAGCAGCTTACGGTTTCAGAACGGGTTGACAGATACGCAGTATTTT

abundance: many
j_gene: TRBJ1-1
v_gene: TRBV5-1
len: 14
d_gene: -
CDR3aa: CASSLDGENTEAFF
CDR3nt: TGCGCCAGCAGCTTGGATGGTGAGAACACTGAAGCTTTCTTT

abundance: many
j_gene: TRBJ2-7
v_gene: TRBV9
len: 15
d_gene: TRBD1
CDR3aa: CASSVGATGGYEQYF
CDR3nt: TGTGCCAGCAGCGTAGGCGCGACAGGGGGGTACGAGCAGTACTTC

abundance: -
j_gene: TRBJ2-1
v_gene: TRBV5-1
len: 13
d_gene: -
CDR3aa: CASSSLQSNEQFF
CDR3nt: TGCGCCAGCAGCTCATTACAGTCCAATGAGCAGTTCTTC

abundance: many
j_gene: TRBJ1-1
v_gene: TRBV12-3/TRBV12-4
len: 13
d_gene: -
CDR3aa: CASRGVGLTEAFF
CDR3nt: TGTGCCAGCAGGGGCGTGGGGCTCACTGAAGCTTTCTTT

abundance: few
j_gene: TRBJ2-7
v_gene: TRBV14
len: 15
d_gene: -
CDR3aa: CASSQGLGGGYEQYF
CDR3nt: TGTGCCAGCAGCCAAGGACTGGGAGGGGGATACGAGCAGTACTTC

abundance: -
j_gene: TRBJ2-1
v_gene: TRBV28
len: 16
d_gene: -
CDR3aa: CASSSNDPSSYNEQFF
CDR3nt: TGTGCCAGCAGTTCTAACGACCCGAGCTCCTACAATGAGCAGTTCTTC

abundance: -
j_gene: TRBJ2-2
v_gene: TRBV27
len: 15
d_gene: TRBD2
CDR3aa: CASSPLLGRDGELFF
CDR3nt: TGTGCCAGCAGTCCCCTCCTAGGGAGGGACGGGGAGCTGTTTTTT

abundance: -
j_gene: TRBJ1-5
v_gene: TRBV3-1
len: 15
d_gene: TRBD1
CDR3aa: CASSYGQGSNQPQHF
CDR3nt: TGTGCCAGCAGCTATGGACAGGGTAGCAATCAGCCCCAGCATTTT

abundance: -
j_gene: TRBJ1-3
v_gene: TRBV29-1
len: 14
d_gene: -
CDR3aa: CSVRDPKGGNTIYF
CDR3nt: TGCAGCGTTCGAGACCCCAAAGGTGGAAACACCATATATTTT

abundance: many
j_gene: TRBJ2-1
v_gene: TRBV9
len: 14
d_gene: -
CDR3aa: CASTDSNSYNEQFF
CDR3nt: TGTGCCAGCACAGACAGTAACTCCTACAATGAGCAGTTCTTC

abundance: once
j_gene: TRBJ1-5
v_gene: TRBV6-4
len: 15
d_gene: -
CDR3aa: CATSDPRVSNQPQHF
CDR3nt: TGTGCCACCAGTGACCCACGGGTTAGCAATCAGCCCCAGCATTTT

abundance: few
j_gene: TRBJ1-1
v_gene: TRBV6-4
len: 13
d_gene: TRBD1
CDR3aa: CASSDNRGTEAFF
CDR3nt: TGTGCCAGCAGTGACAACAGGGGGACTGAAGCTTTCTTT

abundance: once
j_gene: TRBJ2-3
v_gene: TRBV5-1
len: 19
d_gene: TRBD2
CDR3aa: CASSLRGALAGDRTDTQYF
CDR3nt: TGCGCCAGCAGCTTGAGAGGGGCGCTAGCGGGAGACCGCACAGATACGCAGTATTTT

abundance: -
j_gene: TRBJ2-4
v_gene: TRBV7-6
len: 19
d_gene: -
CDR3aa: CASSLRPGYLGIGKNIQYF
CDR3nt: TGTGCCAGCAGCTTACGCCCGGGCTACCTAGGGATAGGCAAAAACATTCAGTACTTC

abundance: few
j_gene: TRBJ1-1
v_gene: TRBV6-1
len: 15
d_gene: -
CDR3aa: CASSGMTGLNTEAFF
CDR3nt: TGTGCCAGCAGTGGGATGACAGGCCTGAACACTGAAGCTTTCTTT

abundance: -
j_gene: TRBJ1-1
v_gene: TRBV6-6
len: 14
d_gene: -
CDR3aa: CASSHPHSSTEAFF
CDR3nt: TGTGCCAGCAGCCACCCTCATTCGAGCACTGAAGCTTTCTTT

abundance: many
j_gene: TRBJ2-1
v_gene: TRBV24-1
len: 15
d_gene: TRBD2
CDR3aa: CATSDGTRSGDEQFF
CDR3nt: TGTGCCACCAGTGATGGGACTAGGTCGGGGGATGAGCAGTTCTTC

abundance: many
j_gene: TRBJ1-5
v_gene: TRBV2
len: 15
d_gene: -
CDR3aa: CASSSLMGDNQPQHF
CDR3nt: TGTGCCAGCAGTTCTCTTATGGGGGACAATCAGCCCCAGCATTTT

abundance: many
j_gene: TRBJ1-4
v_gene: TRBV15
len: 14
d_gene: -
CDR3aa: CATSEQGRNEKLFF
CDR3nt: TGTGCCACCAGCGAACAGGGCAGGAATGAAAAACTGTTTTTT

abundance: many
j_gene: TRBJ2-1
v_gene: TRBV18
len: 11
d_gene: -
CDR3aa: CASSPKDEQFF
CDR3nt: TGTGCCAGCTCACCGAAGGATGAGCAGTTCTTC

abundance: many
j_gene: TRBJ1-2
v_gene: TRBV20-1
len: 13
d_gene: -
CDR3aa: CSASPRSDYGYTF
CDR3nt: TGCAGTGCTAGCCCCCGCAGCGACTATGGCTACACCTTC

abundance: many
j_gene: TRBJ1-1
v_gene: TRBV21-1
len: 17
d_gene: -
CDR3aa: CASSSPPGRNLGPEAFF
CDR3nt: TGTGCCAGCAGCAGCCCTCCGGGACGCAACCTTGGCCCTGAAGCTTTCTTT

abundance: many
j_gene: TRBJ2-7
v_gene: TRBV20-1
len: 14
d_gene: TRBD2
CDR3aa: CSARGAGGPLEQYF
CDR3nt: TGCAGTGCTAGAGGGGCGGGAGGGCCTCTCGAGCAGTACTTC

abundance: many
j_gene: TRBJ2-5
v_gene: TRBV9
len: 14
d_gene: -
CDR3aa: CASSVAPGQETQYF
CDR3nt: TGTGCCAGCAGCGTAGCTCCGGGTCAGGAGACCCAGTACTTC

abundance: few
j_gene: TRBJ1-1
v_gene: TRBV18
len: 12
d_gene: -
CDR3aa: CASSPQARGAFF
CDR3nt: TGTGCCAGCTCACCACAGGCGAGAGGAGCTTTCTTT

abundance: many
j_gene: TRBJ2-1
v_gene: TRBV20-1
len: 16
d_gene: TRBD2
CDR3aa: CSARDGTSGAYNEQFF
CDR3nt: TGCAGTGCTAGAGATGGGACTAGCGGAGCCTACAATGAGCAGTTCTTC

abundance: many
j_gene: TRBJ1-4
v_gene: TRBV2
len: 15
d_gene: TRBD1
CDR3aa: CASSEAGRGSEKLFF
CDR3nt: TGTGCCAGCAGTGAAGCGGGCAGGGGGAGTGAAAAACTGTTTTTT

abundance: many
j_gene: TRBJ1-1
v_gene: TRBV7-9
len: 12
d_gene: -
CDR3aa: CASSFPSAEAFF
CDR3nt: TGTGCCAGCAGCTTCCCCAGCGCTGAAGCTTTCTTT

abundance: -
j_gene: TRBJ1-1
v_gene: TRBV12-3/TRBV12-4
len: 14
d_gene: -
CDR3aa: CASSLNHKLLEAFF
CDR3nt: TGTGCCAGCAGTTTGAATCACAAACTCCTTGAAGCTTTCTTT

abundance: many
j_gene: TRBJ2-3
v_gene: TRBV6-5
len: 15
d_gene: -
CDR3aa: CASRSFTSSTDTQYF
CDR3nt: TGTGCCAGCAGATCCTTCACCTCTAGCACAGATACGCAGTATTTT

abundance: -
j_gene: TRBJ1-1
v_gene: TRBV5-5
len: 15
d_gene: TRBD1
CDR3aa: CASSLSPRGLTEAFF
CDR3nt: TGTGCCAGCAGCTTGAGTCCCAGGGGGTTAACTGAAGCTTTCTTT

abundance: many
j_gene: TRBJ1-1
v_gene: TRBV28
len: 14
d_gene: TRBD1
CDR3aa: CASSPGTVNTEAFF
CDR3nt: TGTGCCAGCAGTCCCGGGACAGTGAACACTGAAGCTTTCTTT

abundance: many
j_gene: TRBJ1-2
v_gene: TRBV9
len: 14
d_gene: TRBD1
CDR3aa: CASSGSGGAYGYTF
CDR3nt: TGTGCCAGCAGCGGATCAGGGGGCGCCTATGGCTACACCTTC